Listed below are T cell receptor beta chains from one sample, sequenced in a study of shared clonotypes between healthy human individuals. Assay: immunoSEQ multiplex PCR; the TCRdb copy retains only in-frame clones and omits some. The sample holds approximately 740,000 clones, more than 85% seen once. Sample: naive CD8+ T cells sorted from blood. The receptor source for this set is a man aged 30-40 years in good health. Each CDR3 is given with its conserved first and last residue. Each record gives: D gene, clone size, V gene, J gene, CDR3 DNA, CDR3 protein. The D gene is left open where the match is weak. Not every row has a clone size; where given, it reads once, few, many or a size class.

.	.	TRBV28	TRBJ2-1	TGTGCCAGGTTGAGGGTTGGGCAGGGATACTACAATGAGCAGTTCTTC	CARLRVGQGYYNEQFF
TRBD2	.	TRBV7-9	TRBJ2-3	TGTGCCAGCACCTCACTAGCGGGAGAAGCAGATACGCAGTATTTT	CASTSLAGEADTQYF
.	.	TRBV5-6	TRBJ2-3	TGTGCCAGCAGCGAGAGCATTACAGATACGCAGTATTTT	CASSESITDTQYF
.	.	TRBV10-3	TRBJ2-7	TGTGCCATCAGTGAGCCGTCGGACAGATACTACGAGCAGTACTTC	CAISEPSDRYYEQYF
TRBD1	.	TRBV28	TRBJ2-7	TGTGCCAGCAGTTTAATCCCAGGGACAGCCTCCTCCTACGAGCAGTACTTC	CASSLIPGTASSYEQYF
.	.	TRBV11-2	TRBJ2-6	TGTGCCAGCAGCTTCAGGGGTGGGGCCAACGTCCTGACTTTC	CASSFRGGANVLTF
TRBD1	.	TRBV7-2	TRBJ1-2	TGTGCCAGCAGCTTAGCGCTTCAGGGGGCAGTTAACTATGGCTACACCTTC	CASSLALQGAVNYGYTF
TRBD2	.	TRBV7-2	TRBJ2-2	TGTGCCAGCAGCATCGGGACTACCAGGGAGGAGCTGTTTTTT	CASSIGTTREELFF
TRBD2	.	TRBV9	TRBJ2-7	TGTGCCAGCAGCATTAGCGGGAGTGGATACGAGCAGTACTTC	CASSISGSGYEQYF
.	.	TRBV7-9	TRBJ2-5	TGTGCCAGCAGCGGCACCGAGGGGTGGGTCCCCAGAGAGACCCAGTACTTC	CASSGTEGWVPRETQYF
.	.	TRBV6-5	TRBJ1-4	TGTGCCAGCAGTTACGGGGGTACAACTAATGAAAAACTGTTTTTT	CASSYGGTTNEKLFF
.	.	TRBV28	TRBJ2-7	TGTGCCAGCAGTTGGTTAACTGGGGACGGTGATAAGCAGTACTTC	CASSWLTGDGDKQYF
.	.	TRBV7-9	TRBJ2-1	TGTGCCAGCAGCTTTCCCAGCGACAATGAGCAGTTCTTC	CASSFPSDNEQFF
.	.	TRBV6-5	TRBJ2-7	TGTGCCAGCAGTGCGGATCAGGGCTTGGAATACGAGCAGTACTTC	CASSADQGLEYEQYF
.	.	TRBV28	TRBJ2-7	TGTGCCAGCACGAGGGGGAACGAGCAGTACTTC	CASTRGNEQYF
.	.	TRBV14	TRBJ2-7	TGTGCCAGCAGCCAAGTGAATACTGACCTACGAAAGCAGTACTTC	CASSQVNTDLRKQYF
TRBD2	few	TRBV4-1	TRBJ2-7	TGCGCCAGCAGCTTAGGACTAGCGGGAGCCTACGAGCAGTACTTC	CASSLGLAGAYEQYF
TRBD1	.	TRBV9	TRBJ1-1	TGTGCCAGCAGCACCGGACAGGGGAACACTGAAGCTTTCTTT	CASSTGQGNTEAFF
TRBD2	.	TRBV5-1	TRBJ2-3	TGCGCCAGCAGCTTGGATGGACTAGCGGGAGTGTATACGCAGTATTTT	CASSLDGLAGVYTQYF
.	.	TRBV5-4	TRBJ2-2	TGTGCTAGCAGCTGGGGCGGTGGCGCCGGGGAGCTGTTTTTT	CASSWGGGAGELFF
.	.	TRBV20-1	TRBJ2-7	TGCAGTGGCGAGGTGAGGCGCGAGCAGTACTTC	CSGEVRREQYF
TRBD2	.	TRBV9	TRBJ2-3	TGTGCCAGCAGCGGGGAGGGACTAGCGGGAGCAGATACGCAGTATTTT	CASSGEGLAGADTQYF
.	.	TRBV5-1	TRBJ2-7	TGCGCCAGCAGGGGGGATTTCTACGAGCAGTACTTC	CASRGDFYEQYF
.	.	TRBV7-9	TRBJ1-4	TGTGCCAGCAGCTTAGAGACTTTAAACGTTCATGAAAAACTGTTTTTT	CASSLETLNVHEKLFF
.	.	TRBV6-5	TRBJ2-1	TGTGCCAGCAGCTCCCTCCCCAGGCGGGATGAGCAGTTCTTC	CASSSLPRRDEQFF
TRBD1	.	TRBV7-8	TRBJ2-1	TGTGCCAGCAGCTTAACACCCAACCGAATTGGCGACAGGGGCGGTTCGTTCTTC	CASSLTPNRIGDRGGSFF
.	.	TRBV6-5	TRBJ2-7	TGTGCCAGCAGTTACTCCCCCTCCTACGAGCAGTACTTC	CASSYSPSYEQYF
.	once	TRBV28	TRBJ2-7	TGTGCCAGCAGTCCGAACAGGGCTTACGAGCAGTACTTC	CASSPNRAYEQYF
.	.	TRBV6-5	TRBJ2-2	TGTGCCAGCAGCCTCGGGGTGGTCGGCGGGGAGCTGTTTTTT	CASSLGVVGGELFF
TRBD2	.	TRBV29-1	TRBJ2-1	TGCAGCGTTGAACATTTGACTAGCGAATACAATGAGCAGTTCTTC	CSVEHLTSEYNEQFF
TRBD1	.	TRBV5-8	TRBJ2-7	TGTGCCAGCAGCGCCCGGGACAGGGGGCCCTACGAGCAGTACTTC	CASSARDRGPYEQYF
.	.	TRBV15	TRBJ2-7	TGTGCCACCAGCCGCTTAAGGACCTACGAGCAGTACTTC	CATSRLRTYEQYF
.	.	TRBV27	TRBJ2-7	TGTGCCAGCAGTTCCCAGGCATCGGGTCTAGCAAACTACGAGCAGTACTTC	CASSSQASGLANYEQYF
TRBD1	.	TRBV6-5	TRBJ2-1	TGTGCCAGCAGTTACGGGACAGGGGCTGGCAATGAGCAGTTCTTC	CASSYGTGAGNEQFF
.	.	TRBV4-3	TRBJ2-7	TGCGCCAGCAGCCAAGACCAGGAGTACGAGCAGTACTTC	CASSQDQEYEQYF
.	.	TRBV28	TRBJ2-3	TGTGCCAGCAGTTTATGGGGAAGGGACAGCACAGATACGCAGTATTTT	CASSLWGRDSTDTQYF
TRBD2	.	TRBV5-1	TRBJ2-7	TGCGCCAGCAGCTTGGACCTAGCGGGGCCCTACGAGCAGTACTTC	CASSLDLAGPYEQYF
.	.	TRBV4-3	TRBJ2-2	TGCGCCAGCAGCCAAAGGGAGACAGCCACCGGGGAGCTGTTTTTT	CASSQRETATGELFF
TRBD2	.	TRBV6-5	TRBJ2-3	TGTGCCAGCAGTCCGGGGGGAGATACGCAGTATTTT	CASSPGGDTQYF
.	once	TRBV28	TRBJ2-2	TGTGCCAGCAGTTCAAATATATGGTCGAGAAGCACCGGGGAGCTGTTTTTT	CASSSNIWSRSTGELFF
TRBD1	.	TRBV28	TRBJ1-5	TGTGCCAGCAGCATAAGGGGGCTCGGGGCTCATCAGCCCCAGCATTTT	CASSIRGLGAHQPQHF
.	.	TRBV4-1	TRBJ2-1	TGCGCCAGCAGCCAAATAGCGGAAGTGAGCTACAATGAGCAGTTCTTC	CASSQIAEVSYNEQFF
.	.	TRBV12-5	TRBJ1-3	TGTGCTAGTGCCCCCGGGGTCGCTGGAAACACCATATATTTT	CASAPGVAGNTIYF
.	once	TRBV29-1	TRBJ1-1	TGCAGCACATCCCCGGGCACTGAAGCTTTCTTT	CSTSPGTEAFF
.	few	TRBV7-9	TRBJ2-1	TGTGCCAGCAGCTTAACGGATCGCTCATACAATGAGCAGTTCTTC	CASSLTDRSYNEQFF
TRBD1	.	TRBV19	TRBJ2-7	TGTGCCAGTAGCCTCGGACAGGGGGTAGACGAGCAGTACTTC	CASSLGQGVDEQYF
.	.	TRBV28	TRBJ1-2	TGTGCCAGTGCGCGGACGACAGGTAGAGTGGACTATGGCTACACCTTC	CASARTTGRVDYGYTF
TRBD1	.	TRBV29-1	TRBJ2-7	TGCAGCGTTTTTGTTCCAGGACAGGGCTCGCGTGAGCAGTACTTC	CSVFVPGQGSREQYF
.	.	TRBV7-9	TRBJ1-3	TGTGCCAGCAGCCCGGAAGGTACTGGAAACACCATATATTTT	CASSPEGTGNTIYF
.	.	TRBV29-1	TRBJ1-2	TGCAGCGTTGAAGGGCGGCGTGGCTACACCTTC	CSVEGRRGYTF